The source of this TCR beta chain is a study of CD8+CD57+ T cells in acquired aplastic anemia. Across the study: Recorded DNA amounts for sorted CD4+ and CD8+ cells had an average of around 3.4 ug.

Template material for TCR beta VDJ and CDR3 profiling consisted of genomic DNA. Each CDR3 protein gets one entry after TCRdb re-called the reads with MiXCR. The data contain 250,000 to 350,000 distinct CDR3 sequences, 56% of them singletons. Study-wide results and caveats: Between patients and controls, approximately 29 CD8+ CDR3 sequences were found in common.

In the case of this clonotype: Its specificity is unknown. The junction does not match germline at one end; this may be a read error.

Per germline, CDR1 SGHTA and CDR2 FQGNSA. This CDR3 comprises 15 residues. The J gene is TRBJ1-5, the V gene TRBV7-2; 8 bases map to TRBD1. The sample was sorted CD4+, CD8+, or CD8+CD57+ T cells (not recorded which) from PBMCs. The TCR sequence derives from a human donor with severe aplastic anemia or a healthy control (not recorded which). The DNA for the CDR3 is TGTGCCAGCAGCTCCGACAGGGGTAGCAACCAGCCCCAGCATTTT. It translates to CASSSDRGSNQPQHF.